The T cell receptor (beta chain) under discussion was sequenced for a study of blood T cell repertoires in COVID-19. The germline V gene has CDR1 SGHDN and CDR2 FVKESK. V was pared by 4 bases and J by 3 bases, with 15 bases between. The CDR3 length is 16 residues. Ages ranged from about 18 to 89 years, with residence in fewer than 25 US areas. Authors' methods: By means of reference gene primer amplification, nucleated cell counts were estimated. Profiled with immunoSEQ multiplex PCR; TCRdb holds only in-frame clones, not every one. V and J calls and clone size are copied from that table; D and trimming were computed from the DNA. The sample lists approximately 350,000 clones, 83% occurring once.

The material sequenced was PBMCs or T cells enriched from blood (not recorded which). The chain uses TRBV14 and TRBJ1-4, with D possibly being TRBD1 (5 bases). The TCR comes from a woman aged 50 to 65 who had recovered from COVID-19. As DNA, the CDR3 is TGTGCCAGCAGCCTCGGAATGGGGCTAGCTAATGAAAAACTGTTTTTT. This encodes CASSLGMGLANEKLFF.